Below, 8 T cell receptor beta chains from the same sample are listed, as sequenced in a study of early T cells in non-severe SARS-CoV-2 infection. TCRdb ran MiXCR on the 5' RACE reads and lists one entry per CDR3 protein. The sample lists about 68,000 distinct CDR3 sequences, approximately 12% occurring once. The sample consisted of whole blood. The receptors originated from an adult who was a healthcare worker with PCR-confirmed SARS-CoV-2 infection or an uninfected control (not recorded which).

In its sample, this clonotype was seen many times. The CDR3 sequence is CASSILPGQGAIEQYF. The DNA for the CDR3 is TGTGCCAGTAGTATTCTCCCGGGACAGGGTGCGATCGAGCAGTACTTC. The chain uses TRBV19 and TRBJ2-7; 9 nucleotides align to TRBD1. V trimming: 3 bases; J trimming: 6 bases; junction bases outside the gene matches: 12. The CDR3 runs 16 residues. Germline V gives CDR1 LNHDA, CDR2 SQIVND (reference sequence).

The genes are TRBV28 and TRBJ2-5, with 7 bases matching TRBD2. Looked up from germline, CDR1 is MDHEN and CDR2 is SYDVKM. V gave up 4 bases and J gave up 3 bases; unmatched junction bases: 8. This CDR3 region has 15 residues. CDR3 DNA sequence: TGTGCCAGCAGTTCCCTCGGGGCGGGGGAAGAGACCCAGTACTTC. Protein: CASSSLGAGEETQYF.

This clonotype has at least ten counts. The chain recombines TRBV7-9 with TRBJ1-6; no reliable D call. From germline, CDR1 is SEHNR and CDR2 FQNEAQ (reference sequence). The length of the CDR3 is 14 residues. V lost 1 base to trimming and J lost 6 bases, with 7 bases between them. In DNA form, the CDR3 reads TGTGCCAGCAGCTTAGAACAGCTTAATTCACCCCTCCACTTT. This codes for CASSLEQLNSPLHF. The full variable domain, completed using reference TRBV7-9 and TRBJ1-6, is DTGVSQNPRHKITKRGQNVTFRCDPISEHNRLYWYRQTLGQGPEFLTYFQNEAQLEKSRLLSDRFSAERPKGSFSTLEIQRTEQGDSAMYLCASSLEQLNSPLHFGNGTRLTVT.

The J gene is TRBJ2-3, the V gene TRBV7-2; possibly TRBD2 for D (5 bases). The CDR3 is 12 residues long. The germline V gene encodes CDR1 SGHTA and CDR2 FQGNSA. Trimming took off 10 bases at V and 4 bases at J, with 12 bases between the two ends. The CDR3 loop reads CATAIAPDTQYF. Here the CDR3 DNA reads TGTGCCACCGCGATAGCGCCAGATACGCAGTATTTT.

The chain carries TRBV4-2 and TRBJ2-7, with 9 positions matching TRBD2. V shed 1 base, J shed 7 bases, and the junction held 8 bases outside the gene matches. Germline lookup yields CDR1 LGHNA and CDR2 YNFKEQ. This CDR3 comprises 15 residues. This CDR3 is CASSQAAGGPREQYF. The CDR3 DNA follows: TGTGCCAGCAGCCAAGCCGCGGGGGGGCCGAGGGAGCAGTACTTC.

This clonotype has a count of ten or more. The chain has TRBV14 and TRBJ1-6; D remains ambiguous. The germline V gene encodes CDR1 SGHDN and CDR2 FVKESK. Trimming removed 4 bases from V and 7 bases from J, with 8 bases in between. The CDR3 spans 13 residues. CDR3 region: CASSLGSNSPLHF. The CDR3 coding sequence is TGTGCCAGCAGCCTCGGTAGCAATTCACCCCTCCACTTT.

The rearrangement joins TRBV11-2 to TRBJ2-3; D not certain. The length of the CDR3 is 13 residues. CDR1 and CDR2 (germline): SGHAT, FQNNGV. Trimming cost V 1 base and J 4 bases, with 6 bases left between them. CDR3 coding DNA: TGTGCCAGCAGCTTAGGAAGGGCAGATACGCAGTATTTT. It codes for CASSLGRADTQYF.

This clonotype was detected ten times or more. The gene calls are TRBV6-6 and TRBJ2-7; 7 nucleotides align to TRBD2. Unmatched junction bases numbered 3, after V lost 7 bases and J lost 0 bases. CDR3 size: 13 residues. The germline gives CDR1 MNHNY, CDR2 SVGAGI (reference sequence). The CDR3 bases are TGTGCCAGCATGGGACTACCCTCCTACGAGCAGTACTTC. Its protein product is CASMGLPSYEQYF.